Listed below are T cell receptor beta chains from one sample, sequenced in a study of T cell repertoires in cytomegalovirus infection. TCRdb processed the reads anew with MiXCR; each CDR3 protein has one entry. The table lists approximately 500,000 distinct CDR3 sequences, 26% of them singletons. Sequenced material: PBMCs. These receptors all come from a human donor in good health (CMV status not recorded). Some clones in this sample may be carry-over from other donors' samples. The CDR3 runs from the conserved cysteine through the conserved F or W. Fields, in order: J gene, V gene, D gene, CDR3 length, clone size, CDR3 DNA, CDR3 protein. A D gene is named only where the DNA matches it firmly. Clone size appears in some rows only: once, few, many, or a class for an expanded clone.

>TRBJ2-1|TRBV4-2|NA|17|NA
TGTGCCAGCAGCCAAGATCCTCAGGGGCACTCCTACAATGAGCAGTTCTTC
CASSQDPQGHSYNEQFF
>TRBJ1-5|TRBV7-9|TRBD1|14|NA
TGTGCCAGCAGCCCCGACAGGGCCAATCAGCCCCAGCATTTT
CASSPDRANQPQHF
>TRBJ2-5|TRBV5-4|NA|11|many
TGTGCCAGCAGCGGGGGAGAGACCCAGTACTTC
CASSGGETQYF
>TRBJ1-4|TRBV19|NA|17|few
TGTGCCAGTAGTCTCCTTATTGGACAGAGCCGGAATGAAAAACTGTTTTTT
CASSLLIGQSRNEKLFF
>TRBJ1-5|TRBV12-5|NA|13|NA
TGTGCTAGTGGTTTTTATAGCAATCAGCCCCAGCATTTT
CASGFYSNQPQHF
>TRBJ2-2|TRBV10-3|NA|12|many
TGTGCCATCAGTGTCAGCGCCGGGGAGCTGTTTTTT
CAISVSAGELFF
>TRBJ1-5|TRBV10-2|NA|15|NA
TGCGCCAGCAGTGCAGGAGTCAATAGCAATCAGCCCCAGCATTTT
CASSAGVNSNQPQHF
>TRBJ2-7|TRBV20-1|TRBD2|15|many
TGCAGTGCTAGATCGATAGCGGGAGCGTCCTACGAGCAGTACTTC
CSARSIAGASYEQYF
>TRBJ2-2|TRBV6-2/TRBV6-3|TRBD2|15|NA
TGTGCCAGCAACGCGGGAGGCCGATACACCGGGGAGCTGTTTTTT
CASNAGGRYTGELFF
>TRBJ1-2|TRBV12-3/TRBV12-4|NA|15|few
TGTGCCAGCAGTGCTTTTGGACAAACTAACTATGGCTACACCTTC
CASSAFGQTNYGYTF
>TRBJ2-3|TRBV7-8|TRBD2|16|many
TGTGCCAGCAGCTTAGATGCTAGCGGGAGACGGGGTACGCAGTATTTT
CASSLDASGRRGTQYF
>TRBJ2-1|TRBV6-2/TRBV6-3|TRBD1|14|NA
TGTGCCATCTCAGGGGGCGCAGCCTACAATGAGCAGTTCTTC
CAISGGAAYNEQFF
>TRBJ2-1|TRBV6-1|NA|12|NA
TGTGCCAGCAGCAGCGTAGGGAATGAGCAGTTCTTC
CASSSVGNEQFF
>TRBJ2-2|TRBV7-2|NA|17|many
TGTGCCAGCAGCTTAGATCATAGCGGACTGAACACCGGGGAGCTGTTTTTT
CASSLDHSGLNTGELFF
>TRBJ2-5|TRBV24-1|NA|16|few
TGTGCCACCAGTGATCCGGGGGGGGACAGAGAAGAGACCCAGTACTTC
CATSDPGGDREETQYF
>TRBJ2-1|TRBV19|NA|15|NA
TGTGCCAGTAGTTCTCCAGCCGCCTCCTACAATGAGCAGTTCTTC
CASSSPAASYNEQFF
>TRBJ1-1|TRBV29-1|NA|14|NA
TGCAGCGTTCCACAGTGGGGGTCCCCCACTGAAGCTTTCTTT
CSVPQWGSPTEAFF
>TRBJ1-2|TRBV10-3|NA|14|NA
TGTGCCATCAGTGAGGCAGCAGGATCGCATGGCTACACCTTC
CAISEAAGSHGYTF
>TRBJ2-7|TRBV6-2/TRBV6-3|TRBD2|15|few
TGTGCCAGCAGCCTGTGGGGGACTAGCGCCTTCGAGCAGTACTTC
CASSLWGTSAFEQYF
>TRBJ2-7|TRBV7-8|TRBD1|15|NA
TGTGCCAGCAGCTTAGCGACAGGGATCAGCCACGAGCAGTACTTC
CASSLATGISHEQYF
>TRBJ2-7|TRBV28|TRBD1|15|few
TGTGCCAGCCCTCCTGCCGGGACAGCCTCCTACGAGCAGTACTTC
CASPPAGTASYEQYF
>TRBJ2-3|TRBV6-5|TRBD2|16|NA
TGTGCCAGCAGTTACTTTTCAAGCGGGAGGTCGGGTACGCAGTATTTT
CASSYFSSGRSGTQYF
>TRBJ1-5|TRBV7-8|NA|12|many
TGTGCCAGCAGCTTAGTTGATCAGCCCCAGCATTTT
CASSLVDQPQHF
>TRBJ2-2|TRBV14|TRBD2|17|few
TGTGCCAGCAGCCAACCTGGACTAGCGGGAGACGCCGGGGAGCTGTTTTTT
CASSQPGLAGDAGELFF
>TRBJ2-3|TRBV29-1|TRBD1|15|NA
TGCAGCGTTCTAGGACAGGGAGTAGGCACAGATACGCAGTATTTT
CSVLGQGVGTDTQYF
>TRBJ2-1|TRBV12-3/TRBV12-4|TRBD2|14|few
TGTGCCAGCAGTTTAAGCCAGCGGGAGAGTGAGCAGTTCTTC
CASSLSQRESEQFF
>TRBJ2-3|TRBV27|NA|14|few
TGTGCCAGCAGTAGGTCCGGGTGGACAGATACGCAGTATTTT
CASSRSGWTDTQYF
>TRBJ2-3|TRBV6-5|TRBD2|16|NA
TGTGCCAGCACGGGTGTGGGGGGACTAATCGCAGATACGCAGTATTTT
CASTGVGGLIADTQYF
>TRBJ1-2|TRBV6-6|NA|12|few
TGTGCCAGCACCAACACTGGGGCTGGCTACACCTTC
CASTNTGAGYTF
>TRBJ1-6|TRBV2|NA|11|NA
TGTGCCAGCGTACTTGGATCACCCCTCCACTTT
CASVLGSPLHF
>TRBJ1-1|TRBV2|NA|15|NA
TGTGCCAGCAGTGAAGCGTCGACCGTGAACACTGAAGCTTTCTTT
CASSEASTVNTEAFF
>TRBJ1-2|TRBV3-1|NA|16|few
TGTGCCAGCAGCCAAGAAGGGGTGATCACAGACTATGGCTACACCTTC
CASSQEGVITDYGYTF
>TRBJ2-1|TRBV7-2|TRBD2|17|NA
TGTGCCAGCAGCCTTGCGCGCGGGAGTGTTTCCTACAATGAGCAGTTCTTC
CASSLARGSVSYNEQFF
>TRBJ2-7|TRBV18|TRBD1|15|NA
TGTGCCAGCTCACCACCGGGGACAGGGGGCGTCGAGCAGTACTTC
CASSPPGTGGVEQYF
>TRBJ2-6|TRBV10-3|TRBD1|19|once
TGTGCCATCAGTAACCGGGACAGTGTGGTGAGCTCTGGGGCCAACGTCCTGACTTTC
CAISNRDSVVSSGANVLTF
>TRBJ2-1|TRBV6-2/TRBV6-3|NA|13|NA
TGTGCCAGCGCGAGGGGGGTTGGCAATGAGCAGTTCTTC
CASARGVGNEQFF
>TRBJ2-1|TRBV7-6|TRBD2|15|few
TGTGCCAGCAGCCCCCTGGGAGGGAGGGCGAATGAGCAGTTCTTC
CASSPLGGRANEQFF
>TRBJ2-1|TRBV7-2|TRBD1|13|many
TGTGCCAGCAGCGCCACAGGGGACCATGAGCAGTTCTTC
CASSATGDHEQFF
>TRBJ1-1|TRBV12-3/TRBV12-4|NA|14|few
TGTGCCAGCAGTTCGCCCGGGTCGACGACTGAAGCTTTCTTT
CASSSPGSTTEAFF
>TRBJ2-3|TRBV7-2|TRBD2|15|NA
TGTGCCAGCAGCTTAGAAAGCGGGAGGTCGGATACGCAGTATTTT
CASSLESGRSDTQYF
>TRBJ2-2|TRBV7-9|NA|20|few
TGTGCCAGCAGCGCTCGGAAACATTACCAGGACAAATCGAACACCGGGGAGCTGTTTTTT
CASSARKHYQDKSNTGELFF